The rows below give T cell receptor beta chains drawn from one sample of a study of technical replicates of blood from a handful of donors. This table comes from immunoSEQ multiplex PCR, and its TCRdb copy is limited to in-frame clones, with some not included. Here the sample spans 55,000 to 65,000 clones, 65% to 90% being singletons. Material: PBMCs. Every receptor here comes from a human donor in good health. Some clones in this sample may be carry-over from other donors' samples. The CDR3 runs from the conserved cysteine through the conserved F or W.

J gene | V gene | CDR3 length | CDR3 protein
TRBJ1-5 | TRBV5-8 | 16 | CASVQGVSHGNQPQHF
TRBJ1-3 | TRBV29-1 | 12 | CSVRGPGNTIYF
TRBJ2-5 | TRBV10-3 | 14 | CAISFGLVEETQYF
TRBJ2-5 | TRBV29-1 | 14 | CSVERGQFQETQYF
TRBJ2-7 | TRBV6-6 | 12 | CASSGTKYEQYF
TRBJ2-7 | TRBV7-2 | 12 | CASSLNSLEQYF
TRBJ2-7 | TRBV19 | 15 | CASSSPGQGTYEQYF
TRBJ2-5 | TRBV4-1 | 15 | CASSISGVWRETQYF
TRBJ2-7 | TRBV4-2 | 13 | CASSQGPQYEQYF
TRBJ2-3 | TRBV9 | 15 | CASSVTSGSTDTQYF
TRBJ1-6 | TRBV27 | 14 | CATSSLTTDSPLHF
TRBJ2-2 | TRBV7-9 | 15 | CASSLVGARTGELFF
TRBJ1-5 | TRBV7-9 | 14 | CASSLGLGNQPQHF
TRBJ2-7 | TRBV11-3 | 19 | CASSLDGLAGDPSSYEQYF
TRBJ2-7 | TRBV5-8 | 14 | CASSRKTGTLEQYF
TRBJ2-7 | TRBV7-9 | 16 | CASRGLAGGASYEQYF
TRBJ2-3 | TRBV14 | 15 | CASSQALWEADTQYF
TRBJ2-2 | TRBV7-2 | 15 | CASSPQAGGSGELFF
TRBJ2-7 | TRBV7-2 | 16 | CASSLDGTGGSYEQYF
TRBJ2-1 | TRBV27 | 14 | CASSFGDRHNEQFF
TRBJ1-5 | TRBV21-1 | 14 | CASSSRLSDQPQHF
TRBJ2-1 | TRBV7-3 | 15 | CASSLNSGGSNEQFF
TRBJ2-7 | TRBV7-2 | 14 | CASSILADSYEQYF
TRBJ2-5 | TRBV5-4 | 15 | CASSVGLQNQETQYF
TRBJ2-5 | TRBV5-1 | 16 | CASSLGPGGNSETQYF
TRBJ1-4 | TRBV25-1 | 14 | CASSEGRANEKLFF
TRBJ1-3 | TRBV5-4 | 15 | CASSSGTASGNTIYF
TRBJ2-1 | TRBV19 | 15 | CASSPSGATYNEQFF
TRBJ1-2 | TRBV6-4 | 18 | CASSESFGDRGETYGYTF
TRBJ2-2 | TRBV12-5 | 17 | CASGLVLGQGLGGELFF
TRBJ1-5 | TRBV4-3 | 15 | CASSQDPGENQPQHF
TRBJ2-7 | TRBV7-9 | 14 | CASSPPASGGEQYF
TRBJ1-1 | TRBV2 | 14 | CASEQNGRVTEAFF